The 16 T cell receptor beta chains reported below all come from one sample, sequenced in a study of blood T cell repertoires in COVID-19. Here immunoSEQ multiplex PCR was the method, and the copy in TCRdb shows in-frame clones only, minus some. The table shows 150,000 to 160,000 clones, with about three quarters occurring only once. The sequencing sample was made of peripheral blood. These receptors all come from an elderly man with acute or convalescent COVID-19.

This clone was found once. At one boundary the junction diverges from the germline segment, which might be a read error. The rearrangement uses TRBV6-6 and TRBJ2-1; unclear D gene. This CDR3 is 11 amino acids long. Germline CDR1 reads MNHNY; CDR2 reads SVGAGI (reference sequence). CDR3 loop: CASSYRGARVF. The DNA of the CDR3 is TGTGCCAGCAGTTACCGAGGAGCCCGGGTCTTC.

V is TRBV5-4 and J is TRBJ1-2; TRBD1 might be the D (6 bases). The CDR3 sequence is 15 residues long. Trimming pared 4 bases from V and 4 bases from J, leaving 17 bases between. From germline, CDR1 is SGHNT and CDR2 YYREEE (reference sequence). CDR3 sequence (DNA): TGTGCCAGCAGCCCCCCCCCAGGGGTTGGCTATGGCTACACCTTC. Amino acids: CASSPPPGVGYGYTF. Full variable domain (outside the CDR3, taken from reference TRBV5-4 and TRBJ1-2): ETGVTQSPTHLIKTRGQQVTLRCSSQSGHNTVSWYQQALGQGPQFIFQYYREEENGRGNFPPRFSGLQFPNYSSELNVNALELDDSALYLCASSPPPGVGYGYTFGSGTRLTVV.

V and J are TRBV11-1 and TRBJ2-7, with 8 nucleotides matching TRBD1. The CDR3 extends over 14 amino acids. The V gene end was trimmed by 2 bases and the J gene end by 5 bases; junction bases not matched to a gene: 5. The germline V gene has CDR1 SGHAT and CDR2 FQDESV (reference sequence). CDR3 sequence: CASSLPGQGHEQYF. In DNA form, the CDR3 reads TGTGCCAGCAGCTTACCCGGACAGGGCCACGAGCAGTACTTC.

V is TRBV27 and J is TRBJ2-7, with D unresolved. The V gene lost 2 bases and the J gene lost 6 bases, with 14 bases spanning the gap. Germline-derived CDR1 and CDR2 are MNHEY and SMNVEV (reference sequence). The CDR3 contains 14 residues. In nucleotides, the CDR3 is TGTGCCAGCAGTTTAGGTGGCTCGGGTTCCGAGCAGTACGTC. It yields the protein CASSLGGSGSEQYV.

This chain connects TRBV19 to TRBJ1-5, with D possibly matching TRBD1 (6 bases). This CDR3 comprises 16 residues. The germline gives CDR1 LNHDA, CDR2 SQIVND (reference sequence). Trimming removed 4 bases at V and 6 bases at J, with 19 bases between. For the CDR3, the DNA is TGTGCCAGTAGTACCCTGGACGGACAGCGGGGTCAGCCCCAGCATTTT. Residues: CASSTLDGQRGQPQHF.

CDR3 amino acids: CATSDRGNQPQHF. The DNA for the CDR3 is TGTGCCACCTCGGACAGGGGGAATCAGCCCCAGCATTTT. V usage is TRBV24-1 and J usage is TRBJ1-5, with 10 bases identical to TRBD1. Trimming cost V 9 bases and J 4 bases; bases outside gene matches: 2. The CDR3 is 13 residues long. Germline V gives CDR1 KGHDR, CDR2 SFDVKD.

The chain recombines TRBV11-3 with TRBJ2-5; 10 bases agree with TRBD1. V shed 4 bases, J shed 0 bases, and the junction held 2 bases outside the gene matches. The CDR3 sequence is 15 residues long. Germline assignment: CDR1 SGHNT and CDR2 YENEEA. The CDR3 bases are TGTGCCAGCAGCTCGGGACAGGGGAACCAAGAGACCCAGTACTTC. The encoded protein is CASSSGQGNQETQYF.

This clone was seen just once. J is TRBJ2-5 and V is TRBV19; a possible D gene is TRBD1 (5 bases). This CDR3 spans 11 amino acids. Germline CDR1 reads LNHDA; CDR2 reads SQIVND (reference sequence). V dropped 11 bases and J dropped 0 bases, with 7 bases sitting between them. The CDR3, as DNA: TGTGCCGCACAGGACCAAGAGACCCAGTACTTC. Translation gives CAAQDQETQYF.

The V and J genes are TRBV7-9 and TRBJ1-4; D call uncertain. Trimming pared 3 bases from V and 4 bases from J, leaving 9 bases between. The V gene's germline CDR1 is SEHNR and CDR2 FQNEAQ (reference sequence). The CDR3 sequence is 14 residues long. The CDR3 reads CASSFALGNEKLFF. The CDR3 bases are TGTGCCAGCAGCTTCGCGCTTGGTAATGAAAAACTGTTTTTT.

This rearrangement joins TRBV6-5 to TRBJ2-3; D not certain. This CDR3 spans 14 amino acids. From germline, CDR1 is MNHEY and CDR2 SVGAGI. V lost 10 bases and J 3 bases, leaving 17 bases between the germline ends. CDR3 residues: CAIAPFALTDTQYF. The CDR3 nucleotides read TGTGCCATTGCTCCATTCGCGCTAACAGATACGCAGTATTTT.

This clone was found once. V gene TRBV11-3 combines with J gene TRBJ2-7; 9 bases line up with TRBD1. The J segment lost 4 bases and the V segment lost 5 bases, leaving 3 bases of the junction unmatched. Germline loops: CDR1 SGHNT, CDR2 YENEEA. The CDR3 has 13 amino acids. CDR3 in amino acids: CASSPGTGYEQYF. DNA of the CDR3: TGTGCCAGCAGCCCCGGGACAGGGTACGAGCAGTACTTC. Looking up the rest from reference TRBV11-3 and TRBJ2-7 gives the full variable domain: EAGVVQSPRYKIIEKKQPVAFWCNPISGHNTLYWYLQNLGQGPELLIRYENEEAVDDSQLPKDRFSAERLKGVDSTLKIQPAELGDSAVYLCASSPGTGYEQYFGPGTRLTVT.

V and J are TRBV29-1 and TRBJ2-3; perhaps TRBD2 as D (6 bases). Trimming pared 5 bases from V and 2 bases from J, leaving 14 bases between. Germline V gene sequence: CDR1 SQVTM, CDR2 ANQGSEA. The CDR3 totals 14 residues. CDR3: CSVPGTLHTDTQYF. The CDR3 coding sequence is TGCAGCGTTCCCGGGACTCTACACACAGATACGCAGTATTTT.

The genes are TRBV6-2 or TRBV6-3 and TRBJ2-7; TRBD2 matches 11 bases. The CDR3 has 17 residues. The V and J ends lost 2 bases and 0 bases, in that order; junction bases with no gene match: 6. Per the germline V gene, CDR1 is MNHEY and CDR2 is SVGEGT. DNA for the CDR3: TGTGCCAGCAGTTACCCAGAACTAGCGGGGGCCTCCTACGAGCAGTACTTC. This encodes CASSYPELAGASYEQYF.

This rearrangement joins TRBV12-3 or TRBV12-4 to TRBJ1-3; D ambiguous. This CDR3 is built from 12 residues. V was shortened by 5 bases and J by 4 bases, with 6 bases between the two germline ends. The CDR3 sequence: CASSPGGNTIYF. DNA for the CDR3: TGTGCCAGCAGTCCGGGGGGAAACACCATATATTTT.

J is TRBJ2-7 and V is TRBV5-1; 10 bases line up with TRBD1. The germline V gene has CDR1 SGHRS and CDR2 YFSETQ. The CDR3 runs 15 residues. J was trimmed by 6 bases and V by 3 bases; bases with no gene match: 9. CDR3 nucleotide sequence: TGCGCCAGCAGCTCCGGACAGGGGGTCGTGGTCGAGCAGTACTTC. Protein product: CASSSGQGVVVEQYF.

J is TRBJ2-5 and V is TRBV5-4, with 10 bases identical to TRBD2. This CDR3 has 13 residues. Trimming cost V 7 bases and J 7 bases; bases outside gene matches: 7. Germline CDR1 is SGHNT and CDR2 is YYREEE (reference sequence). CDR3 sequence (DNA): TGTGCCAGCGGCCCAGCGGGGGGGCGGACCCAGTACTTC. Amino acids: CASGPAGGRTQYF.